The 18 T cell receptor beta chains given below trace back to one sample, sequenced in a study of blood T cell repertoires in COVID-19 (dated by TCRdb to about 2020). Preparation of the library involved the immunoSEQ multiplex PCR assay. This immuneACCESS table, as held by TCRdb, lists in-frame sequences with V and J called but not all clones. Of the missing ones, under half trace to an unresolved V gene in checked studies; the others have no known cause. Counted in this sample were 180,000 or so clones; approximately 90% of them appeared once. The top ten hold less than 1% of the sample. The material sequenced was peripheral blood. The source of these receptors is a man between 18 and 35 years old with acute or convalescent COVID-19.

The rearrangement joins TRBV27 to TRBJ2-3; maybe TRBD2 (7 bases). V shed 2 bases and J shed 4 bases, with 16 bases lying between them. This CDR3 has 16 residues. Germline V CDR1 and CDR2: MNHEY, SMNVEV (reference sequence). The chain's CDR3 is CASSLKAGAVADTQYF. In DNA form, the CDR3 reads TGTGCCAGCAGTTTAAAGGCGGGGGCCGTAGCAGATACGCAGTATTTT.

V and J are TRBV23-1 and TRBJ2-2; D is ambiguous. TRBV23-1 is an ORF, with its function uncertain. V was cut by 0 bases and J by 4 bases, with 15 bases left in between. This CDR3 has 17 amino acids. The CDR3 coding sequence is TGCGCCAGCAGTCAATCGAGAACGCAGGCCGGCACCGGGGAGCTGTTTTTT. It encodes CASSQSRTQAGTGELFF.

The chain uses TRBV5-4 and TRBJ2-2, with D perhaps TRBD2 (7 bases). Trimming removed 5 bases from V and 2 bases from J, with 16 bases in between. From germline, CDR1 is SGHNT and CDR2 YYREEE (reference sequence). The CDR3 extends over 16 amino acids. DNA of the CDR3: TGTGCCAGCAGGGGAGGGGGAAATACTAACACCGGGGAGCTGTTTTTT. Protein: CASRGGGNTNTGELFF.

The rearrangement links TRBV27 to TRBJ1-4; D gene unclear. Germline V gives CDR1 MNHEY, CDR2 SMNVEV (reference sequence). Trimming removed 3 bases at V and 0 bases at J, with 8 bases between. The CDR3 has 15 residues. For the CDR3, the DNA is TGTGCCAGCAGTTTTAGGAGGGCAACTAATGAAAAACTGTTTTTT. It codes for CASSFRRATNEKLFF.

The chain is built from TRBV9 and TRBJ1-6, with D maybe TRBD1 (5 bases). V was cut by 3 bases and J by 7 bases, with 11 bases left in between. The V gene's germline CDR1 is SGDLS and CDR2 YYNGEE. The CDR3 spans 14 residues. The CDR3 protein is CASSGSKGNSPLHF. The CDR3 nucleotides are TGTGCCAGCAGCGGCTCGAAGGGGAATTCACCCCTCCACTTT. The full variable domain, with the rest looked up from reference TRBV9 and TRBJ1-6, is DSGVTQTPKHLITATGQRVTLRCSPRSGDLSVYWYQQSLDQGLQFLIQYYNGEERAKGNILERFSAQQFPDLHSELNLSSLELGDSALYFCASSGSKGNSPLHFGNGTRLTVT.

This chain uses TRBV10-3 with TRBJ1-5; no firm D call. The CDR3 is 13 amino acids. CDR1 ENHRY and CDR2 SYGVKD come from the germline V gene. Trimming cost V 3 bases and J 4 bases, with 7 bases left between them. The CDR3 region is CAISDVGNQPQHF. CDR3 DNA: TGTGCCATCAGTGATGTCGGTAATCAGCCCCAGCATTTT.

The V call is TRBV7-9, the J call TRBJ1-5; 10 positions match TRBD1. The germline V gene has CDR1 SEHNR and CDR2 FQNEAQ (reference sequence). The CDR3 has 17 residues. Trimming removed 5 bases from V and 7 bases from J; junction bases left unmatched: 14. The CDR3 protein is CASSRGSGTGVGQPQHF. The CDR3 nucleotides read TGTGCCAGCAGCCGCGGATCCGGGACAGGGGTAGGGCAGCCCCAGCATTTT.

J is TRBJ1-1 and V is TRBV27; D is possibly TRBD1 (5 bases). The CDR3 extends over 14 amino acids. CDR1 is MNHEY and CDR2 is SMNVEV in the germline V gene (reference sequence). V was trimmed by 6 bases and J by 4 bases, leaving 15 bases between them. CDR3: CASRQGSPFTEAFF. DNA for the CDR3: TGTGCCAGCAGGCAGGGTAGCCCGTTCACTGAAGCTTTCTTT.

J is TRBJ2-7 and V is TRBV12-3 or TRBV12-4, with 8 bases matching TRBD1. Trimming removed 9 bases from V and 6 bases from J; junction bases left unmatched: 10. The CDR3 covers 13 residues. CDR3 residues: CASCQGALGEQYV. In nucleotides, the CDR3 is TGTGCCAGTTGCCAGGGGGCGCTTGGCGAGCAGTACGTC.

This clone has just one count. The rearrangement joins TRBV6-5 to TRBJ1-5; 7 nucleotides match TRBD1. The CDR3 spans 15 residues. The V segment lost 0 bases and the J segment 3 bases; nucleotides outside the gene matches: 2. Germline values: CDR1 MNHEY, CDR2 SVGAGI. CDR3 in amino acids: CASSYSGTVNQPQHF. The CDR3 coding sequence is TGTGCCAGCAGTTACTCCGGGACAGTCAATCAGCCCCAGCATTTT.

Details on this clone: It is unclear where the CDR3 begins or ends on the DNA, so no DNA is shown, and the CDR3 is as TCRdb lists it. Here the CDR3 reads CAWSVSLRYEQYF. J is TRBJ2-7 and V is TRBV30; the table's D call, TRBD2, was not checked against the DNA. Looked up from germline, CDR1 is GTSNPN and CDR2 is SVGIG (reference sequence). With termini counted, the CDR3 has 13 amino acids.

V and J are TRBV2 and TRBJ1-5; TRBD1 is a possible D gene (5 bases). Trimming pared 5 bases from V and 7 bases from J, leaving 9 bases between. The CDR3 loop spans 12 amino acids. Germline lookup yields CDR1 SNHLY and CDR2 FYNNEI. The CDR3 loop is CASSQQVQPQHF. The CDR3 nucleotides are TGTGCCAGCAGTCAACAGGTACAGCCCCAGCATTTT. Full variable domain (remainder filled in from reference TRBV2 and TRBJ1-5): EPEVTQTPSHQVTQMGQEVILRCVPISNHLYFYWYRQILGQKVEFLVSFYNNEISEKSEIFDDQFSVERPDGSNFTLKIRSTKLEDSAMYFCASSQQVQPQHFGDGTRLSIL.

The chain is built from TRBV11-2 and TRBJ1-6, with TRBD1 as a possible D gene (6 bases). Deletions cut 5 bases from V and 9 bases from J, with 17 bases between. The CDR3 extends over 15 amino acids. CDR1 is SGHAT and CDR2 is FQNNGV in the germline V gene. The CDR3 region is CASSPLLGASSPLHF. CDR3 DNA sequence: TGTGCCAGCAGCCCTCTGCTGGGGGCCTCTTCACCCCTCCACTTT.

This chain uses TRBV7-3 with TRBJ2-2; D is undetermined. From germline, CDR1 is SGHTA and CDR2 FQGTGA. The length of the CDR3 is 16 residues. V gave up 0 bases and J gave up 0 bases, with 8 bases separating them. The CDR3 is CASSLTAGANTGELFF. Written as DNA, the CDR3 is TGTGCCAGCAGCTTAACGGCAGGCGCGAACACCGGGGAGCTGTTTTTT.

V usage is TRBV25-1 and J usage is TRBJ2-7; 7 positions agree with TRBD1. Germline V lookup: CDR1 MGHDK, CDR2 SYGVNS. The length of the CDR3 is 14 residues. The V and J ends lost 3 bases and 3 bases, in that order; junction bases with no gene match: 5. The CDR3 DNA reads TGTGCCAGCAGTGAGTCAGGGACAGTCTACGAGCAGTACTTC. It is translated as CASSESGTVYEQYF.

The chain uses TRBV27 and TRBJ1-5, with D possibly being TRBD1 (6 bases). Germline CDR1 and CDR2: MNHEY and SMNVEV (reference sequence). The CDR3 extends over 14 amino acids. V gave up 8 bases and J gave up 5 bases, with 16 bases separating them. In nucleotides, the CDR3 is TGTGCCAGCGCCATCCAGGGGTGGGATCAGCCCCAGCATTTT. Its translation: CASAIQGWDQPQHF.

The V and J genes are TRBV7-3 and TRBJ2-1; 7 positions agree with TRBD2. The CDR3 runs 13 residues. The J segment lost 6 bases and the V segment lost 5 bases, leaving 4 bases of the junction unmatched. CDR1 is SGHTA and CDR2 is FQGTGA in the germline V gene. The CDR3 sequence: CASSRGTTNEQFF. The CDR3, as DNA: TGTGCCAGCAGCCGGGGGACTACCAATGAGCAGTTCTTC.

This clone occurred a few times. The chain recombines TRBV2 with TRBJ2-7, with D perhaps matching TRBD1 (5 bases). The CDR3 has 13 amino acids. V dropped 1 base and J dropped 3 bases, with 7 bases sitting between them. Germline values: CDR1 SNHLY, CDR2 FYNNEI. CDR3 residues: CASSEGRVYEQYV. As DNA, the CDR3 is TGTGCCAGCAGTGAAGGCAGGGTCTACGAGCAGTACGTC.